This passage covers 28 T cell receptor beta chains from one sample sequenced in a study of control samples from healthy donors and cancer patients. Generated by immunoSEQ multiplex PCR, the TCRdb table keeps only in-frame clones and is missing some. This table holds more than 95,000 clones, over 90% found once. What was sequenced was blood. These receptor sequences come from a young man in good health.

This clone was detected ten times or more. This chain joins TRBV6-4 and TRBJ1-1, with D hard to call. The germline V and J ends were trimmed by 4 bases and 4 bases, with 16 bases remaining between them. Germline loops: CDR1 MRHNA, CDR2 SNTAGT. The CDR3 totals 15 residues. The CDR3 region has the DNA TGTGCCAGCAGTGTGACGGGTGAAGGGAGCACTGAAGCTTTCTTT. Protein product: CASSVTGEGSTEAFF.

The rearrangement uses TRBV25-1 and TRBJ1-1; possibly TRBD1 for D (5 bases). The CDR3 is 13 residues long. Germline V gene sequence: CDR1 MGHDK, CDR2 SYGVNS. The germline V and J ends were trimmed by 7 bases and 4 bases, with 13 bases remaining between them. This CDR3 reads CASTGLWGTEAFF. The CDR3 DNA reads as TGTGCCAGCACAGGGTTATGGGGCACTGAAGCTTTCTTT.

The chain couples TRBV5-4 to TRBJ2-2, with D perhaps being TRBD1 or TRBD2 (6 bases each). The CDR3 runs 16 residues. The germline CDR1 and CDR2 sequences are SGHNT and YYREEE (reference sequence). The V gene lost 4 bases and the J gene lost 1 base, with 14 bases spanning the gap. The DNA of the CDR3 is TGTGCCAGCAGCCCCCAGGGGCGGGGGAACACCGGGGAGCTGTTTTTT. This translates into CASSPQGRGNTGELFF.

The chain employs TRBV7-2 and TRBJ2-2; D unclear. V lost 1 base and J 3 bases, leaving 6 bases between the germline ends. CDR1 is SGHTA, CDR2 FQGNSA, per germline. The CDR3 sequence is 14 residues long. The CDR3 DNA reads as TGTGCCAGCAGCTTAGACTCTGACACCGGGGAGCTGTTTTTT. Translation gives CASSLDSDTGELFF.

V is TRBV19 and J is TRBJ1-1, with TRBD1 matching 8 bases. The CDR3 consists of 15 residues. Germline trimming cut 7 bases from V and 1 base from J; bases unmatched to any gene: 8. Germline loops: CDR1 LNHDA, CDR2 SQIVND (reference sequence). The CDR3: CASKRQGFGNTEAFF. The CDR3, as DNA: TGTGCCAGTAAAAGACAGGGGTTTGGGAACACTGAAGCTTTCTTT.

The chain combines TRBV5-1 with TRBJ1-1; maybe TRBD1 (5 bases). CDR3 length equals 16 residues. V lost 4 bases and J 6 bases, leaving 22 bases between the germline ends. Germline CDR1 and CDR2: SGHRS and YFSETQ. CDR3 residues: CASSRRVGTLTAEAFF. The CDR3 DNA reads TGCGCCAGCAGCCGACGTGTCGGGACCCTGACCGCTGAAGCTTTCTTT.

Comments on this clone: This CDR3 is also generated by other DNA sequences in the sample. CDR3 amino acids: CASSLEETQYF. The CDR3 coding sequence is TGCGCCAGCAGCTTGGAAGAGACCCAGTACTTC. The V call is TRBV5-1, the J call TRBJ2-5; D call uncertain. CDR1 SGHRS and CDR2 YFSETQ come from the germline V gene. CDR3 length: 11 residues. V shed 0 bases and J shed 3 bases, with 0 bases lying between them.

The CDR3 reads CASSVEPAGTDTQYF. The CDR3 nucleotides read TGTGCCAGCAGCGTAGAACCAGCCGGGACAGATACGCAGTATTTT. The gene calls are TRBV9 and TRBJ2-3; D not certain. V gave up 0 bases and J gave up 3 bases, with 11 bases separating them. Per the germline V gene, CDR1 is SGDLS and CDR2 is YYNGEE. The CDR3 has 15 amino acids.

The rearrangement links TRBV19 to TRBJ2-7; D might be TRBD1 (5 bases). This CDR3 comprises 12 residues. The V gene's germline CDR1 is LNHDA and CDR2 SQIVND (reference sequence). V lost 5 bases, J lost 3 bases, and 8 bases lay in between. In DNA, the CDR3 is TGTGCCAGTAGTTTAGGGGACTACGAGCAGTACTTC. It translates to CASSLGDYEQYF. Using reference TRBV19 and TRBJ2-7 for the parts outside the CDR3, the full variable domain is DGGITQSPKYLFRKEGQNVTLSCEQNLNHDAMYWYRQDPGQGLRLIYYSQIVNDFQKGDIAEGYSVSREKKESFPLTVTSAQKNPTAFYLCASSLGDYEQYFGPGTRLTVT.

V usage is TRBV7-9 and J usage is TRBJ2-3, with D possibly TRBD2 on 6 matching bases. Germline V gene data show CDR1 as SEHNR and CDR2 as FQNEAQ (reference sequence). With 6 bases removed from V and 2 bases from J, the gap between germline ends came to 12 bases. The CDR3 extends over 14 amino acids. The CDR3 DNA follows: TGTGCCAGCAGTCGGGAGAGGACCACAGATACGCAGTATTTT. This translates into CASSRERTTDTQYF.

This rearrangement joins TRBV28 to TRBJ1-5, with unresolved D. The V end was cut by 3 bases, the J end by 2 bases, with 11 bases between. The CDR3 contains 15 residues. CDR1 MDHEN and CDR2 SYDVKM come from the germline V gene. The DNA of the CDR3 is TGTGCCAGCAGTTTTATTCGGTCGGGCAATCAGCCCCAGCATTTT. Translated, it gives CASSFIRSGNQPQHF.

This chain uses TRBV19 with TRBJ2-2; D may be TRBD2 (5 bases). The CDR3 is made up of 15 amino acids. Trimming pared 5 bases from V and 1 base from J, leaving 11 bases between. Looked up from germline, CDR1 is LNHDA and CDR2 is SQIVND (reference sequence). For the CDR3, the DNA is TGTGCCAGTAGTCGGGTCCGGGGGAACACCGGGGAGCTGTTTTTT. Its translation: CASSRVRGNTGELFF.

The genes are TRBV11-2 and TRBJ2-7; D is ambiguous. The CDR3 loop spans 13 amino acids. Germline values: CDR1 SGHAT, CDR2 FQNNGV. V dropped 0 bases and J dropped 5 bases, with 8 bases sitting between them. CDR3 nucleotides: TGTGCCAGCAGCTTAGATTCGGCAGACGAGCAGTACTTC. This sequence encodes CASSLDSADEQYF. The full variable domain, rest sourced from reference TRBV11-2 and TRBJ2-7, is EAGVAQSPRYKIIEKRQSVAFWCNPISGHATLYWYQQILGQGPKLLIQFQNNGVVDDSQLPKDRFSAERLKGVDSTLKIQPAKLEDSAVYLCASSLDSADEQYFGPGTRLTVT.

J is TRBJ2-1 and V is TRBV6-5; tentatively, D is TRBD1 or TRBD2 (5 bases each). Between the trimmed V and J ends, which lost 6 bases and 6 bases, there was a span of 12 bases. The V gene's germline CDR1 is MNHEY and CDR2 SVGAGI. This CDR3 comprises 13 residues. The CDR3 spells CASSPGTVNEQFF. CDR3 in DNA: TGTGCCAGCAGCCCCGGGACCGTCAATGAGCAGTTCTTC.

The chain uses TRBV2 and TRBJ2-3; 9 bases agree with TRBD2. The CDR3 spans 16 residues. Germline V lookup: CDR1 SNHLY, CDR2 FYNNEI. Germline trimming cut 8 bases from V and 3 bases from J; bases unmatched to any gene: 12. In nucleotides, the CDR3 is TGTGCCAGCTCAGTCGAGCGGGGGGCGTCTACAGATACGCAGTATTTT. It specifies CASSVERGASTDTQYF.

V usage is TRBV7-9 and J usage is TRBJ1-1; perhaps TRBD1 as D (5 bases). With 6 bases removed from V and 5 bases from J, the gap between germline ends came to 13 bases. Germline CDR1 is SEHNR and CDR2 is FQNEAQ (reference sequence). CDR3 length equals 13 residues. The CDR3 nucleotides read TGTGCCAGCAGGTACCGCGGGGGTACTGAAGCTTTCTTT. Residues: CASRYRGGTEAFF.

This chain connects TRBV7-6 to TRBJ1-1; 7 bases agree with TRBD1. Germline CDR1 and CDR2: SGHVS and FNYEAQ. Losses at the gene ends were 5 bases for V and 1 base for J; bases not matched to a gene: 7. The CDR3 extends over 15 amino acids. As DNA, the CDR3 is TGTGCCAGCAGCCTTACAGGGGTTGGGAACACTGAAGCTTTCTTT. This translates into CASSLTGVGNTEAFF.

V and J are TRBV5-6 and TRBJ1-1; 10 positions agree with TRBD1. Germline assignment: CDR1 SGHDT and CDR2 YYEEEE. Trimming cost V 7 bases and J 5 bases; bases outside gene matches: 5. CDR3 length: 13 residues. CDR3 sequence (DNA): TGTGCCAGCCTTCGACAGGGGGCGACTGAAGCTTTCTTT. It specifies CASLRQGATEAFF. Filled out from reference TRBV5-6 and TRBJ1-1, the complete variable domain reads DAGVTQSPTHLIKTRGQQVTLRCSPKSGHDTVSWYQQALGQGPQFIFQYYEEEERQRGNFPDRFSGHQFPNYSSELNVNALLLGDSALYLCASLRQGATEAFFGQGTRLTVV.

The CDR3 is CASGRNPQETQYF. Written as DNA, the CDR3 is TGTGCTAGTGGCCGCAACCCCCAAGAGACCCAGTACTTC. The rearrangement uses TRBV12-5 and TRBJ2-5; D gene unclear. V was pared by 6 bases and J by 1 base, with 9 bases between. Germline V gene lookup returns CDR1 LGHNT and CDR2 FRNRAP. This CDR3 has 13 amino acids. Drawing the rest from reference TRBV12-5 and TRBJ2-5, the complete variable domain is DARVTQTPRHKVTEMGQEVTMRCQPILGHNTVFWYRQTMMQGLELLAYFRNRAPLDDSGMPKDRFSAEMPDATLATLKIQPSEPRDSAVYFCASGRNPQETQYFGPGTRLLVL.

The chain uses TRBV4-2 and TRBJ1-4, with a tentative D call TRBD1 (5 bases). The germline gives CDR1 LGHNA, CDR2 YNFKEQ. V was shortened by 5 bases and J by 6 bases, with 19 bases between the two germline ends. This CDR3 has 16 residues. This chain's CDR3 is CASSSEGEGRDEKLFF. CDR3 nucleotides: TGTGCCAGCAGCTCAGAAGGGGAGGGACGGGATGAAAAACTGTTTTTT.

This clone was picked up one time. The CDR3 nucleotides read TGCAGCGGCGGCCCGACAGCGAACACCGGGGAGCTGTTTTTT. This codes for CSGGPTANTGELFF. The V call is TRBV29-1, the J call TRBJ2-2, with D possibly being TRBD1 (5 bases). Between the trimmed V and J ends, which lost 7 bases and 0 bases, there was a span of 12 bases. The V gene's germline CDR1 is SQVTM and CDR2 ANQGSEA. The CDR3 has 14 residues.

V is TRBV7-6 and J is TRBJ2-5, with D uncertain. Germline assignment: CDR1 SGHVS and CDR2 FNYEAQ. The CDR3 is made up of 12 amino acids. The ends were cut back, 3 bases at V and 3 bases at J, with 5 bases in the middle. The CDR3, as DNA: TGTGCCAGCAGCTTTCGGGAAGAGACCCAGTACTTC. Its protein product is CASSFREETQYF.

This clone appeared once. CDR3 nucleotides: TGTGCCAGCAGTTTTAGCGGACCATACCAAGAGACCCAGTACTTC. Its protein is CASSFSGPYQETQYF. The V gene is TRBV6-5, the J gene TRBJ2-5, with a tentative D call TRBD2 (6 bases). The CDR3 totals 15 residues. V was cut by 4 bases and J by 0 bases, with 12 bases left in between. The germline V gene has CDR1 MNHEY and CDR2 SVGAGI.

The rearrangement uses TRBV2 and TRBJ1-5; D not resolved. With 3 bases removed from V and 8 bases from J, the gap between germline ends came to 5 bases. The CDR3 has 11 amino acids. Germline lookup yields CDR1 SNHLY and CDR2 FYNNEI. CDR3 sequence reads: CASSEGKPQHF. In nucleotides, the CDR3 is TGTGCCAGCAGTGAGGGAAAGCCCCAGCATTTT.

Note on this clone: Other nucleotide sequences from this sample produce the same CDR3. The chain has TRBV19 and TRBJ1-4; no clear D gene. Germline-derived CDR1 and CDR2 are LNHDA and SQIVND (reference sequence). V was trimmed by 5 bases and J by 4 bases, leaving 14 bases between them. This CDR3 is 15 amino acids long. CDR3 sequence: CASSPRQGNNEKLFF. In DNA, the CDR3 is TGTGCCAGTAGTCCCCGACAAGGAAATAATGAAAAACTGTTTTTT.

The chain is built from TRBV7-2 and TRBJ2-1; 7 bases fit TRBD1. CDR1 is SGHTA and CDR2 is FQGNSA in the germline V gene. This CDR3 has 17 residues. The V and J ends lost 8 bases and 6 bases, in that order; junction bases with no gene match: 19. The CDR3 spells CASGYLRGPGDGNEQFF. In nucleotides, the CDR3 is TGTGCCAGCGGTTATCTGAGGGGGCCCGGTGATGGCAATGAGCAGTTCTTC.

The chain carries TRBV11-2 and TRBJ2-5, with D possibly matching TRBD2 (5 bases). The V and J ends lost 7 bases and 0 bases respectively, with 12 bases between them. The CDR3 sequence is 14 residues long. Germline V gene lookup returns CDR1 SGHAT and CDR2 FQNNGV. For the CDR3, the DNA is TGTGCCAGCAACGGTGGAGGCTACCAAGAGACCCAGTACTTC. It codes for CASNGGGYQETQYF.

The V and J genes are TRBV11-1 and TRBJ1-2; perhaps TRBD1 as D (6 bases). The CDR3 is 14 residues long. Deletions cut 1 base from V and 6 bases from J, with 12 bases between. The germline V gene has CDR1 SGHAT and CDR2 FQDESV (reference sequence). The CDR3 loop reads CASSLDGGSNGYTF. For the CDR3, the DNA is TGTGCCAGCAGCTTAGATGGGGGCTCGAATGGCTACACCTTC.